This T cell receptor (beta chain) was found in a study of blood T cell repertoires in COVID-19. As for the study in general: T cells, B-cell-depleted T cells, or PBMCs provided the cDNA or gDNA that served as material.

This clone came up a few times. CDR1 is SGHTA, CDR2 FQGNSA, per germline. Trimming took 4 bases from V and 3 from J, leaving 3 bases between them. The CDR3 runs to 12 residues. TCRdb's copy holds only in-frame clones and misses some; the assay was immunoSEQ multiplex PCR. The sample holds about 210,000 clones, 81% seen once. Input material: PBMCs or T cells enriched from blood (not recorded which). The sequence came from a woman in her forties or fifties with acute COVID-19. The chain is built from TRBV7-2 and TRBJ2-2; no firm D call. The CDR3 loop reads CASSSYTGELFF. CDR3 in DNA: TGTGCCAGCAGCTCCTACACCGGGGAGCTGTTTTTT. The full variable domain, with the rest looked up from reference TRBV7-2 and TRBJ2-2, is GAGVSQSPSNKVTEKGKDVELRCDPISGHTALYWYRQSLGQGLEFLIYFQGNSAPDKSGLPSDRFSAERTGGSVSTLTIQRTQQEDSAVYLCASSSYTGELFFGEGSRLTVL.